The 16 T cell receptor beta chains below come from one sample, sequenced in a study of regulatory T cells in long-lasting Graves disease. TCR beta libraries were built with iRepertoire HTBI primers and Arm-PCR of CDR3 regions. MiXCR, applied by TCRdb to the multiplex PCR reads, yields one record per CDR3 protein. The sample holds 200,000 to 250,000 distinct CDR3 sequences, around 20% seen once. Time point in this sample: newly diagnosed GD, antithyroid drugs for less than 3 months. Construction of the TCR library relied on RNA isolated from PBMCs. The data were also submitted as part of a second study, on T cells in Graves' hyperthyroidism and ophthalmopathy.

Sample: peripheral blood mononuclear cells (PBMCs), taken at new diagnosis, from a patient treated with antithyroid drugs. The receptors were gathered from a woman in her 30s with Graves disease.

This clonotype was found many times. The CDR3 region is CASREGTDSNQPQHF. CDR3 in DNA: TGTGCCAGCAGGGAGGGAACGGATAGCAATCAGCCCCAGCATTTT. The chain is built from TRBV28 and TRBJ1-5, with D unclear. Germline lookup yields CDR1 MDHEN and CDR2 SYDVKM. This CDR3 spans 15 amino acids. Between the trimmed V and J ends, which lost 6 bases and 0 bases, there was a span of 12 bases.

This clonotype was counted many times. The chain is built from TRBV5-1 and TRBJ1-1; D is unclear. The CDR3 has 14 residues. V gave up 0 bases and J gave up 1 base, with 7 bases separating them. CDR1 is SGHRS, CDR2 YFSETQ, per germline. The CDR3 sequence is CASSLDRANTEAFF. CDR3 DNA sequence: TGCGCCAGCAGCTTGGACAGAGCGAACACTGAAGCTTTCTTT.

Turning to this clonotype: With a much larger clone just one base away, this may be a read error. The genes are TRBV5-5 and TRBJ1-1; D is unclear. CDR1 SGHKS and CDR2 YYEKEE come from the germline V gene (reference sequence). This CDR3 has 14 residues. This CDR3 is CASSLHEANTKAFF. The CDR3 bases are TGTGCCAGCAGCTTACACGAGGCTAACACTAAAGCTTTCTTT.

This clonotype was detected ten times or more. V is TRBV9 and J is TRBJ1-6; D is possibly TRBD1 (6 bases). The CDR3 runs 14 residues. The germline V gene has CDR1 SGDLS and CDR2 YYNGEE. The germline V and J ends were trimmed by 4 bases and 10 bases, with 15 bases remaining between them. The CDR3 reads CASSINQGNSPLHF. CDR3 coding DNA: TGTGCCAGCAGCATTAACCAGGGGAACTCACCCCTCCACTTT. The full variable domain, with the rest looked up from reference TRBV9 and TRBJ1-6, is DSGVTQTPKHLITATGQRVTLRCSPRSGDLSVYWYQQSLDQGLQFLIQYYNGEERAKGNILERFSAQQFPDLHSELNLSSLELGDSALYFCASSINQGNSPLHFGNGTRLTVT.

This clonotype was seen repeatedly, ten times or more. The chain uses TRBV6-2 or TRBV6-3 and TRBJ2-3, with D unresolved. The CDR3 runs to 14 residues. The V end was cut by 2 bases, the J end by 1 base, with 7 bases between. The germline gives CDR1 MNHEY, CDR2 SVGEGT. The CDR3 region is CASSYERGTDTQYF. Written as DNA, the CDR3 is TGTGCCAGCAGTTACGAGAGAGGCACAGATACGCAGTATTTT.

This clonotype was seen at least ten times. This chain uses TRBV9 with TRBJ2-7; D might be TRBD1 (6 bases). V was trimmed by 3 bases and J by 1 base, leaving 14 bases between them. From germline, CDR1 is SGDLS and CDR2 YYNGEE. This CDR3 is 15 amino acids long. CDR3 loop: CASSARDKGSYEQYF. The CDR3 bases are TGTGCCAGCAGCGCCCGGGACAAGGGATCCTACGAGCAGTACTTC. Using reference TRBV9 and TRBJ2-7 for the parts outside the CDR3, the full variable domain is DSGVTQTPKHLITATGQRVTLRCSPRSGDLSVYWYQQSLDQGLQFLIQYYNGEERAKGNILERFSAQQFPDLHSELNLSSLELGDSALYFCASSARDKGSYEQYFGPGTRLTVT.

This clonotype was counted ten times or more. V usage is TRBV20-1 and J usage is TRBJ2-1, with 7 bases that match TRBD1. This CDR3 contains 16 residues. V lost 2 bases and J lost 4; bases outside the gene matches: 11. Per germline, CDR1 DFQATT and CDR2 SNEGSKA (reference sequence). The CDR3 DNA sequence: TGCAGTGCTAGAATTCCGGGACAGCGCTTTTACAATGAGCAGTTCTTC. It yields the protein CSARIPGQRFYNEQFF.

About this clonotype: A far larger clone is off by one base, so a read error is likely. The chain employs TRBV6-1 and TRBJ2-1; D perhaps matches TRBD1 (5 bases). CDR1 is MNHNS, CDR2 SASEGT, per germline. The CDR3 covers 16 residues. CDR3 sequence reads: CASSPLTVSSYSEQFF. Written as DNA, the CDR3 is TGTGCCAGCAGCCCATTGACAGTGAGCTCCTACAGTGAGCAGTTCTTC.

The chain uses TRBV2 and TRBJ2-1; D possibly corresponds to TRBD2 (6 bases). The germline CDR1 and CDR2 sequences are SNHLY and FYNNEI. The V and J ends lost 0 bases and 8 bases respectively, with 17 bases between them. The CDR3 is 16 amino acids. CDR3: CASSEAGRDEGYEQFF. In nucleotides, the CDR3 is TGTGCCAGCAGTGAAGCTGGGCGGGATGAGGGCTATGAGCAGTTCTTC.

This clonotype was recorded many times. The CDR3 DNA sequence: TGTGCCAGCTCCGAGAAACAGGGAGGGAACACTGAAGCTTTCTTT. As protein: CASSEKQGGNTEAFF. The chain uses TRBV18 and TRBJ1-1; a possible D gene is TRBD1 (6 bases). CDR3 length equals 15 residues. CDR1 KGHSH and CDR2 LQKENI come from the germline V gene. V lost 6 bases to trimming and J lost 1 base, with 15 bases between them.

Many counts were recorded for this clonotype. The V call is TRBV20-1, the J call TRBJ1-1, with D perhaps TRBD1 (6 bases). Germline values: CDR1 DFQATT, CDR2 SNEGSKA (reference sequence). This CDR3 contains 16 residues. V lost 0 bases, J lost 2 bases, and 16 bases lay in between. This CDR3 reads CSARDHRVGANTEAFF. The CDR3 coding sequence is TGCAGTGCTAGAGATCACAGGGTAGGTGCCAACACTGAAGCTTTCTTT.

The table lists this clonotype with many counts. This chain connects TRBV6-9 to TRBJ1-2; TRBD1 matches 9 bases. The germline V gene encodes CDR1 MNHGY and CDR2 SVAAGI. The CDR3 runs to 15 residues. V dropped 3 bases and J dropped 8; count of bases not matched to a gene: 10. The CDR3 DNA sequence: TGTGCCAGCAGTTACTCGAAGGGACAGGGATCCGGCTACACCTTC. This translates into CASSYSKGQGSGYTF.

This clonotype was seen a handful of times. The chain joins TRBV4-1 to TRBJ1-1; possible D gene TRBD1, 5 bases. V was pared by 1 base and J by 3 bases, with 12 bases between. The length of the CDR3 is 15 residues. Germline V gene lookup returns CDR1 MGHRA and CDR2 YSYEKL. This CDR3 is CASSQVSGSDTEAFF. CDR3 bases: TGCGCCAGCAGCCAAGTTTCAGGGTCGGACACTGAAGCTTTCTTT.

A few counts support this clonotype. A read error may explain this, as a much larger clone is one base away. The chain couples TRBV7-9 to TRBJ1-4, with a tentative D call TRBD1 (5 bases). The germline V and J ends were trimmed by 3 bases and 8 bases, with 19 bases remaining between them. The germline gives CDR1 SEHNR, CDR2 FQNEAQ (reference sequence). The CDR3 has 16 amino acids. This chain's CDR3 is CASSFGPGGGNEKLFF. In DNA, the CDR3 is TGTGCCAGCAGCTTCGGCCCCGGGGGGGGGAACGAAAAACTGTTTTTT.

In this sample, this clonotype turned up a few times. The genes are TRBV6-5 and TRBJ2-2, with D possibly matching TRBD1 (6 bases). CDR1 and CDR2 from the germline V gene are MNHEY and SVGAGI. V lost 2 bases, J lost 0 bases, and 16 bases lay in between. The CDR3 covers 18 residues. The CDR3 coding sequence is TGTGCCAGCAGTTACCCCCCGACAGGACGTTCGAACACCGGGGAGCTGTTTTTT. Its protein product is CASSYPPTGRSNTGELFF.

Many counts were recorded for this clonotype. CDR3 bases: TGTGCCAGCAGCTTGGGGTGGGACAATCAGCCCCAGCATTTT. Protein product: CASSLGWDNQPQHF. The V and J genes are TRBV13 and TRBJ1-5; no clear D. The CDR3 sequence is 14 residues long. The ends were cut back, 3 bases at V and 3 bases at J, with 9 bases in the middle. Germline V gene sequence: CDR1 PRHDT, CDR2 FYEKMQ (reference sequence).